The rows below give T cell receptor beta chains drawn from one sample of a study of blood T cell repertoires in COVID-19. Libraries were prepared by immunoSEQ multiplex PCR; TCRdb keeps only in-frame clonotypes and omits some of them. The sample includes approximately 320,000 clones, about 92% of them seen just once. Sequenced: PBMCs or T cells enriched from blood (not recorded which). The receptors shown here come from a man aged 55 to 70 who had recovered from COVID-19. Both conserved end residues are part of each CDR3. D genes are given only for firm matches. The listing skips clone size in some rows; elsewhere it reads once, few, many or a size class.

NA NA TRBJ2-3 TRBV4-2 TGTGCCAGCAGCCAAAACGAGGGCACAGATACGCAGTATTTT CASSQNEGTDTQYF
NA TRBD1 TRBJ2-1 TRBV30 TGTGCCTGGAGTGGCTTTAGACAGGGAGAGGACAATGAGCAGTTCTTC CAWSGFRQGEDNEQFF
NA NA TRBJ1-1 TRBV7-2 TGTGCCAGCAGCTTAGCGGGAAACCAGGGGGCTTTCTTT CASSLAGNQGAFF
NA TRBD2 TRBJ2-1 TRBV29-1 TGCGCTAGATTGGGACTAGCGGGGAATGAGCAGTTCTTC CARLGLAGNEQFF
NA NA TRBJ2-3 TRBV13 TGTGCCAGCAGCTTAGGTGCAGGAACAGATACGCAGTATTTT CASSLGAGTDTQYF
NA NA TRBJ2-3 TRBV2 TGTGCCAGCAGTGGGCAGTACACAGATACGCAGTATTTT CASSGQYTDTQYF
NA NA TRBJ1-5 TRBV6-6 TGTGCCAGCAGTTTGACAGGAGTTTTAGGTCAGCCCCAGCATTTT CASSLTGVLGQPQHF
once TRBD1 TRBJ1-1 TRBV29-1 TGCAGCGTCCGCCTGACAGGGCCGGCTTTCTTT CSVRLTGPAFF
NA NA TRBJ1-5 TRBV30 TGTGCCTGGAGTGTACGCGGCAACGCTTATAGCAATCAGCCCCAGCATTTT CAWSVRGNAYSNQPQHF
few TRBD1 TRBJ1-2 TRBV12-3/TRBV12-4 TGTGCCAGCAGGGGGACAGTCTATGGCTACACCTTC CASRGTVYGYTF
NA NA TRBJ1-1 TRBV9 TGTGCCAGCAGCGTAGAGCCAGCCGGGGACACTGAAGCTTTCTTT CASSVEPAGDTEAFF
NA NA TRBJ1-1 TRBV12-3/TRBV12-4 TGTGCCAGCAGTTTTTCGGGGAACACTGAAGCTTTCTTT CASSFSGNTEAFF
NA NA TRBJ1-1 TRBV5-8 TGTGCCAGCAGCGTGGGGTACGGAGGCGGGATGAACACTGAAGCTTTCTTT CASSVGYGGGMNTEAFF
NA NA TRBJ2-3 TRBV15 TGTGCCACCAGCAGAGCCGGGAGCACAGATACGCAGTATTTT CATSRAGSTDTQYF
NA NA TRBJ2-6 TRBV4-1 TGCGCCAGCAGCCAAGAATTAGCAGGGAGGGCCAACGTCCTGACTTTC CASSQELAGRANVLTF
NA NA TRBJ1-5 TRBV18 TGTGCCAGCATCCGCTCATGGGGGGATCAGCCCCAGCATTTT CASIRSWGDQPQHF
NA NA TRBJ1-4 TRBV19 TGTGCCAGTAGTCCGGGGGACGTAAATGAAAAACTGTTTTTT CASSPGDVNEKLFF
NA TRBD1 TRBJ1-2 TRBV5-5 TGTGCCAGCAGCTTCGGGTTTGTTCCTGCCGGACAGGGTAACTATGGCTACACCTTC CASSFGFVPAGQGNYGYTF
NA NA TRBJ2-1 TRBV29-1 TGCAGCGCTGAGATTAGCTCCTACAATGAGCAGTTCTTC CSAEISSYNEQFF
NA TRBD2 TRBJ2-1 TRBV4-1 TGCGCCAGCAGCCAACGACTAGCGGGAGCGACCTACAATGAGCAGTTCTTC CASSQRLAGATYNEQFF
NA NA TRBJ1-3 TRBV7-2 TGTGCCAGCAGCTTAGGTGTCAGATCTGGAAACACCATATATTTT CASSLGVRSGNTIYF
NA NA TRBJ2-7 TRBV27 TGTGCCAGCAGTTTAAAGGGGCAGGGCTACGAGCAGTACTTC CASSLKGQGYEQYF
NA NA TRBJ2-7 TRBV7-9 TGTGCCAGCAGCTCCGTAGCAAAACGTAACACCTACGAGCAGTACTTC CASSSVAKRNTYEQYF
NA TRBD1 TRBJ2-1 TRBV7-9 TGTGCCAGCAGCCCCCGGGACAGGGCTTCAAATGAGCAGTTCTTC CASSPRDRASNEQFF
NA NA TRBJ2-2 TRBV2 TGTGCCAGCAAAGACAGGACGAACACCGGGGAGCTGTTTTTT CASKDRTNTGELFF
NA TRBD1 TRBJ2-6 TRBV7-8 TGTGCCAGCAGCTTAGCGCATTGGGACAGGGTTTCAGGGGCCAACGTCCTGACTTTC CASSLAHWDRVSGANVLTF
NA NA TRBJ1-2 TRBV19 TGTGCCAGTAGTACCCCCTCGGGAGGTAACTATGGCTACACCTTC CASSTPSGGNYGYTF
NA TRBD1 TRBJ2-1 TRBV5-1 TGCGCCAGCAGCCAAGCGGGACAGGGAGTCGGTAATGAGCAGTTCTTC CASSQAGQGVGNEQFF
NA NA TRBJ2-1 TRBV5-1 TGCGCCAGCAGCCCTCAGGCTCTCCGCTACAATGAGCAGTTCTTC CASSPQALRYNEQFF
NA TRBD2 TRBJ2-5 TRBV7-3 TGTGCCAGCAGCCCAACTAGCGGTGTAGAGACCCAGTACTTC CASSPTSGVETQYF
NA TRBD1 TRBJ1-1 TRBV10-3 TGTGCCATCAGTGAGTCGATGAACAGGGGCGGAAACACTGAAGCTTTCTTT CAISESMNRGGNTEAFF
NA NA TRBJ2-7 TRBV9 TGTGCCAGCAGCGCGCGGGCGGTACAGTCTTTCTACGAGCAGTACTTC CASSARAVQSFYEQYF
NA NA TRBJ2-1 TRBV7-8 TGTGCCAGCAGCTTAGGCTACCTCTCCGGCGGCAATGAGCAGTTCTTC CASSLGYLSGGNEQFF
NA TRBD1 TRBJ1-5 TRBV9 TGTGCCAGCTCGCAGGGGGCCGCTCAGCCCCAGCATTTT CASSQGAAQPQHF
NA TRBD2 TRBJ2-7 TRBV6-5 TGTGCCAGCAGGAAGGACGGACTAGCGGGAGCCGAGCAGTACTTC CASRKDGLAGAEQYF
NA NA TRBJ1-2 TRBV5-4 TGTGCCAGCAGTGGAGGGGCCGCGAGGTATGGCTACACCTTC CASSGGAARYGYTF
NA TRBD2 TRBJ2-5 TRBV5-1 TGCGCCAGCAGCTTTAGGACTAGTGAAGAGACCCAGTACTTC CASSFRTSEETQYF
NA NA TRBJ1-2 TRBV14 TGTGCCAGCAGCCAAATGAGGGGGTTAGGCGGCTACACCTTC CASSQMRGLGGYTF
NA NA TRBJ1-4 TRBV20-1 TGCAGTGCTAGTAATCCTACGGGTGGGGAAAAACTGTTTTTT CSASNPTGGEKLFF
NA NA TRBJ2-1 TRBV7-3 TGTGCCAGCAGCTTGATACAGGCGAGCTCCTACAATGAGCAGTTCTTC CASSLIQASSYNEQFF
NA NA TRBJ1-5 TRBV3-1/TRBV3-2 TGTGCCAGCAGCCAATTGTATGATCAGCCCCAGCATTTT CASSQLYDQPQHF
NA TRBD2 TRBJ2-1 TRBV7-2 TGTGCCAGCAGTCGGACTAGCGGGGACAATGAGCAGTTCTTC CASSRTSGDNEQFF
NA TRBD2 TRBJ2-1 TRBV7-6 TGTGCCAGCAGCTTTAAGACTAGCGGGAGTAGCCGTGAGCAGTTCTTC CASSFKTSGSSREQFF
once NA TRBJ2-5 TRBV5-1 TGCGCCAGCAGCTTGGCTGCGGGCCTATACCAAGAGACCCAGTACTTC CASSLAAGLYQETQYF
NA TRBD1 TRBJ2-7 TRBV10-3 TGTGCCATCAGTGAGCCGGGACAGGGGAAATCCTACGAGCAGTACTTC CAISEPGQGKSYEQYF